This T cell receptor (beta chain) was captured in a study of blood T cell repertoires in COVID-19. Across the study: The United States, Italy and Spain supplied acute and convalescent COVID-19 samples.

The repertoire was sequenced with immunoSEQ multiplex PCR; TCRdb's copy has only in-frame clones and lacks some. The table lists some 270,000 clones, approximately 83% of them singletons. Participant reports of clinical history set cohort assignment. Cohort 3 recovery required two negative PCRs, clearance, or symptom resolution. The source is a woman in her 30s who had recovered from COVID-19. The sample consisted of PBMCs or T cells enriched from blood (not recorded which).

This CDR3 is CASSWISGSLYEQYF. CDR3 bases: TGTGCCAGCAGCTGGATTAGCGGGAGTCTCTACGAGCAGTACTTC. The V and J genes are TRBV7-8 and TRBJ2-7, with 9 bases that match TRBD2. The CDR3 is 15 residues long. V dropped 4 bases and J dropped 3; count of bases not matched to a gene: 7. From germline, CDR1 is SGHVS and CDR2 FQNEAQ.